The clone carrying this T cell receptor beta chain was recorded a few times. Its antigen is undetermined. The source of the sample is a study of cytomegalovirus exposure and HLA in healthy donors. Findings and limits, study-wide: Most TCR sequences showed up rarely, but some public TCRs showed up in many donors. Using the classifier, cytomegalovirus status was reportedly diagnosed with high specificity and sensitivity. Follow-up analysis seemed to connect common viral pathogens with several of the most significant clusters identified. The analysis excluded some indistinguishable V segments, including TRBV6-2 and TRBV6-3.

60 Vbeta and 13 Jbeta primers were used in PCR. The protocol was immunoSEQ multiplex PCR, while the TCRdb copy is restricted to in-frame clones and leaves out a portion. The data hold 180,000 or so clones, with roughly 8.7% observed a single time. The CDR3 has 15 residues. The chain joins TRBV21-1 to TRBJ2-7; the table calls TRBD2, which could not be checked here. TRBV21-1 has pseudogene status. This receptor was obtained from a woman aged 25 to 39 in good health and CMV-seropositive. The specimen sequenced was PBMCs. The CDR3 spells CASSTPSGSPHEQYF. CDR3 in DNA: TGTGCCAGCAGCACACCAAGCGGGAGTCCCCACGAGCAGTACTTC.